These 18 T cell receptor beta chains share one sample of origin, sequenced in a study of cytomegalovirus exposure and HLA in healthy donors. Only in-frame clones appear in the TCRdb table, and some are missing; sequencing was by immunoSEQ multiplex PCR. The sample includes 120,000 or so clones, about 85% seen only once; the top ten take under 2.5%. Sequences were obtained from PBMCs. The receptors shown here come from a woman aged 30 to 39 in good health and CMV-seronegative.

The V gene is TRBV5-7, the J gene TRBJ1-5; a possible D gene is TRBD1 (6 bases). TRBV5-7 is known as an ORF, though its function is uncertain. CDR3 length: 15 residues. With 2 bases removed from V and 1 base from J, the gap between germline ends came to 10 bases. CDR3 DNA sequence: TGTGCCAGCAGCTTTCGCAGGGGCAGCAATCAGCCCCAGCATTTT. It encodes CASSFRRGSNQPQHF.

The chain joins TRBV27 to TRBJ1-2; 7 bases align to TRBD1. V was clipped by 3 bases and J by 6 bases; unmatched bases: 1. This CDR3 has 12 residues. The V gene's germline CDR1 is MNHEY and CDR2 SMNVEV (reference sequence). CDR3 sequence (DNA): TGTGCCAGCAGTTTGACAGGGAATGGCTACACCTTC. Translating gives CASSLTGNGYTF.

The chain recombines TRBV5-1 with TRBJ1-2; unclear D gene. V was clipped by 0 bases and J by 1 base, with 7 bases between them. Per germline, CDR1 SGHRS and CDR2 YFSETQ. The CDR3 totals 14 residues. The CDR3 DNA reads as TGCGCCAGCAGCTTGGATCCCCGTAACTATGGCTACACCTTC. It yields the protein CASSLDPRNYGYTF.

V usage is TRBV6-5 and J usage is TRBJ2-3, with D tentatively TRBD1 (6 bases). The CDR3 extends over 15 amino acids. With 6 bases removed from V and 2 bases from J, the gap between germline ends came to 15 bases. Germline CDR1 and CDR2: MNHEY and SVGAGI. The CDR3 loop is CASRQGLGFTDTQYF. The CDR3 DNA follows: TGTGCCAGCAGACAGGGTTTGGGATTCACAGATACGCAGTATTTT.

This clone was detected a few times. CDR3 sequence reads: CASSSTDRGDYEQYF. The CDR3 bases are TGTGCCAGCAGTTCCACGGACAGGGGAGATTACGAGCAGTACTTC. The V call is TRBV2, the J call TRBJ2-7, with 9 bases that match TRBD1. The J segment lost 4 bases and the V segment lost 5 bases, leaving 9 bases of the junction unmatched. The CDR3 covers 15 residues. Germline CDR1 and CDR2: SNHLY and FYNNEI.

This clone was observed a few times. V gene TRBV18 combines with J gene TRBJ1-5; TRBD1 aligns across 7 bases. The CDR3 loop spans 16 amino acids. Unmatched junction bases numbered 4, after V lost 2 bases and J lost 0 bases. Germline CDR1 is KGHSH and CDR2 is LQKENI. The CDR3, as DNA: TGTGCCAGCTCACCAGGGACAGTAAATAGCAATCAGCCCCAGCATTTT. Its protein product is CASSPGTVNSNQPQHF.

V gene TRBV6-6 combines with J gene TRBJ2-4; 9 positions match TRBD2. The V and J ends lost 7 bases and 3 bases, in that order; junction bases with no gene match: 10. CDR3 length equals 16 residues. CDR1 and CDR2 from the germline V gene are MNHNY and SVGAGI (reference sequence). CDR3 amino acids: CASTPTGRGGKNIQYF. In nucleotides, the CDR3 is TGTGCCAGCACCCCGACTGGGCGGGGGGGCAAAAACATTCAGTACTTC.

As for this clone: This could be a read error, since a much larger clone is one nucleotide away. This CDR3 is also generated by other DNA sequences in the sample. The V call is TRBV27, the J call TRBJ1-1, with TRBD1 identical over 11 bases. CDR3 size: 15 residues. Germline CDR1 and CDR2: MNHEY and SMNVEV (reference sequence). The CDR3 protein is CASSLWTGGNTEAFF. Written as DNA, the CDR3 is TGTGCCAGTAGTTTATGGACAGGGGGCAACACTGAAGCTTTCTTT.

The chain is built from TRBV20-1 and TRBJ1-1; D ambiguous. Germline values: CDR1 DFQATT, CDR2 SNEGSKA (reference sequence). V dropped 0 bases and J dropped 11 bases, with 10 bases sitting between them. The CDR3 has 11 amino acids. The CDR3 bases are TGCAGTGCTAGAGAACGTTACGGGGCTTTCTTT. Amino acids: CSARERYGAFF.

The chain recombines TRBV5-1 with TRBJ1-2; TRBD1 is a possible D gene (6 bases). Between the trimmed V and J ends, which lost 4 bases and 4 bases, there was a span of 17 bases. Germline lookup yields CDR1 SGHRS and CDR2 YFSETQ. This CDR3 is 15 amino acids long. CDR3 DNA sequence: TGCGCCAGCAGCCCCGAGGGGGTCGTCAGCTATGGCTACACCTTC. Its protein product is CASSPEGVVSYGYTF.

The chain employs TRBV5-1 and TRBJ2-2; TRBD1 matches 10 bases. The CDR3 spans 15 residues. CDR1 is SGHRS, CDR2 YFSETQ, per germline. V was pared by 4 bases and J by 5 bases, with 5 bases of the junction left unmatched. The CDR3 is CASSPPGQGTGELFF. The CDR3 DNA reads TGCGCCAGCAGCCCGCCGGGACAGGGGACCGGGGAGCTGTTTTTT.

The chain couples TRBV2 to TRBJ1-1, with D unresolved. The CDR3 is made up of 11 amino acids. The germline CDR1 and CDR2 sequences are SNHLY and FYNNEI. V lost 5 bases and J 6 bases, leaving 7 bases between the germline ends. CDR3 nucleotides: TGTGCCAGCAGTCAGAGGGCTGAAGCTTTCTTT. Its translation is CASSQRAEAFF.

The chain uses TRBV9 and TRBJ1-1; no definite D call. The ends were cut back, 2 bases at V and 1 base at J, with 12 bases in the middle. CDR3 size: 15 residues. CDR1 and CDR2 (germline): SGDLS, YYNGEE. As DNA, the CDR3 is TGTGCCAGCAGCGTTGGATTAGACAAGAACACTGAAGCTTTCTTT. It codes for CASSVGLDKNTEAFF.

J is TRBJ1-1 and V is TRBV5-1; D remains ambiguous. Germline V gene sequence: CDR1 SGHRS, CDR2 YFSETQ. This CDR3 is built from 14 residues. Trimming removed 4 bases from V and 4 bases from J, with 14 bases in between. CDR3 loop: CASSTTDRGTEAFF. DNA of the CDR3: TGCGCCAGCAGCACTACTGACCGTGGCACTGAAGCTTTCTTT.

The chain links TRBV7-8 to TRBJ2-2, with D unclear. Germline assignment: CDR1 SGHVS and CDR2 FQNEAQ. V lost 2 bases and J lost 0, with 13 bases in between. This CDR3 spans 17 amino acids. The CDR3 DNA is TGTGCCAGCAGCTTAACCCAGACTCGAGCGAACACCGGGGAGCTGTTTTTT. It translates to CASSLTQTRANTGELFF.

The V and J genes are TRBV15 and TRBJ2-3; 10 positions agree with TRBD2. Germline CDR1 is LNHNV and CDR2 is YYDKDF (reference sequence). The CDR3 runs to 19 residues. The V and J ends lost 0 bases and 6 bases, in that order; junction bases with no gene match: 15. The CDR3 coding sequence is TGTGCCACCAGCAGAGATAGGTCCCCTAGCGGGGGACCGAGGGATACGCAGTATTTT. Amino acids: CATSRDRSPSGGPRDTQYF.

The V call is TRBV5-1, the J call TRBJ2-3, with TRBD1 matching over 7 bases. The CDR3 spans 14 residues. CDR1 and CDR2 from the germline V gene are SGHRS and YFSETQ. With V trimmed by 5 bases and J by 4 bases, 7 bases remained unmatched. The CDR3 DNA reads as TGCGCCAGCAGTCTCGGGACAGCCTCAGATACGCAGTATTTT. It specifies CASSLGTASDTQYF. The full variable domain, with the rest looked up from reference TRBV5-1 and TRBJ2-3, is KAGVTQTPRYLIKTRGQQVTLSCSPISGHRSVSWYQQTPGQGLQFLFEYFSETQRNKGNFPGRFSGRQFSNSRSEMNVSTLELGDSALYLCASSLGTASDTQYFGPGTRLTVL.

The V and J genes are TRBV27 and TRBJ1-6; weak D call: TRBD1 (6 bases). Trimming took off 5 bases at V and 9 bases at J, with 20 bases between the two ends. This CDR3 is built from 16 residues. Germline-derived CDR1 and CDR2 are MNHEY and SMNVEV (reference sequence). CDR3 in amino acids: CASSRPQGSKSSPLHF. The CDR3 coding sequence is TGTGCCAGCAGTCGGCCACAGGGTTCCAAATCTTCACCCCTCCACTTT.